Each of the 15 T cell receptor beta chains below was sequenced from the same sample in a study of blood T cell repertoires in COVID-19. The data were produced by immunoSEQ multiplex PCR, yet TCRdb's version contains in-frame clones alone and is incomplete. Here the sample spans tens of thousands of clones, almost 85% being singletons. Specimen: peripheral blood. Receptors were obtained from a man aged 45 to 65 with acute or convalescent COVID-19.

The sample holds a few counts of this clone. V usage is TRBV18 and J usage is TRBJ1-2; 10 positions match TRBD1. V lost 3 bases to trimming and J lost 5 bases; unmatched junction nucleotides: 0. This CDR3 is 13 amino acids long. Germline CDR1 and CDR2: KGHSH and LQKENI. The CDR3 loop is CASSPGQGYGYTF. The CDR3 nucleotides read TGTGCCAGCTCACCGGGACAGGGGTATGGCTACACCTTC.

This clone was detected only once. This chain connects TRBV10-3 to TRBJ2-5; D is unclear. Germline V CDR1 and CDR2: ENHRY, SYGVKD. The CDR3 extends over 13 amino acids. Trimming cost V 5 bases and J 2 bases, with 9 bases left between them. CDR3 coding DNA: TGTGCCATCAGTCAAGCAGGACAAGAGACCCAGTACTTC. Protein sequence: CAISQAGQETQYF.

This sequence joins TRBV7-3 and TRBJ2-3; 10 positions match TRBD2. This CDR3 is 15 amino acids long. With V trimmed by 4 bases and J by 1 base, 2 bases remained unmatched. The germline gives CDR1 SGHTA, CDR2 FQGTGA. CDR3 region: CASSSGTSGTDTQYF. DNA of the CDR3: TGTGCCAGCAGCTCCGGGACTAGCGGCACAGATACGCAGTATTTT.

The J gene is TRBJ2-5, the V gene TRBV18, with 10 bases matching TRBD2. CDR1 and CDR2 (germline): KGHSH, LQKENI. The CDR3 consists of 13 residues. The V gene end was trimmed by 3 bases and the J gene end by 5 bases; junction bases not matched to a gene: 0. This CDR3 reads CASSPGLAETQYF. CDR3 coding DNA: TGTGCCAGCTCACCGGGACTAGCGGAGACCCAGTACTTC.

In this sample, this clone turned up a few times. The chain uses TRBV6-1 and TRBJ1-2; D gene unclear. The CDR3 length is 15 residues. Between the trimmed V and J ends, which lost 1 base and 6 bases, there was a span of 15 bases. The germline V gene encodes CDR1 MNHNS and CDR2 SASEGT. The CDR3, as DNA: TGTGCCAGCAGTGAAGGAGGAGGAATTCTCCATGGCTACACCTTC. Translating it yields CASSEGGGILHGYTF.

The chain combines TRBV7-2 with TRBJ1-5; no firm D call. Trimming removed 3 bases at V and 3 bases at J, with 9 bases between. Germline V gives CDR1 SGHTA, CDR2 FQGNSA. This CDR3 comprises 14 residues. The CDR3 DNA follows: TGTGCCAGCAGCTTCGGCGCGGCCAATCAGCCCCAGCATTTT. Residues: CASSFGAANQPQHF.

CDR3 DNA sequence: TGTGCCAGCAGCCAACGCACAGGGGGCTATAGAGATACGCAGTATTTT. Its translation: CASSQRTGGYRDTQYF. The chain couples TRBV4-2 to TRBJ2-3, with 9 positions matching TRBD1. This CDR3 has 16 residues. Germline assignment: CDR1 LGHNA and CDR2 YNFKEQ. V gave up 2 bases and J gave up 5 bases; unmatched junction bases: 8.

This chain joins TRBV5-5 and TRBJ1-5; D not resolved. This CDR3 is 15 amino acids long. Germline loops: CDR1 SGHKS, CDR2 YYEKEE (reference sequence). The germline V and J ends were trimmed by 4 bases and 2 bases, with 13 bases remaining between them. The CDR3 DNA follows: TGTGCCAGCAGCCCCAACCCTACAGGCAATCAGCCCCAGCATTTT. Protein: CASSPNPTGNQPQHF.

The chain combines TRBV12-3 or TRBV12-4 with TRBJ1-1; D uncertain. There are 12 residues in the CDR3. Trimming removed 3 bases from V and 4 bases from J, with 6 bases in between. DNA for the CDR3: TGTGCCAGCAGTTTGGAGTTCACTGAAGCTTTCTTT. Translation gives CASSLEFTEAFF.

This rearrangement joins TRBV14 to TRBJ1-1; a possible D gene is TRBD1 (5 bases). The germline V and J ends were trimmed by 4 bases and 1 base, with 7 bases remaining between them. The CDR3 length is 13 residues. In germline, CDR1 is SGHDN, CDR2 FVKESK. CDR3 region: CASSRGGNTEAFF. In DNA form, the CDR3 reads TGTGCCAGCAGCCGGGGGGGGAACACTGAAGCTTTCTTT.

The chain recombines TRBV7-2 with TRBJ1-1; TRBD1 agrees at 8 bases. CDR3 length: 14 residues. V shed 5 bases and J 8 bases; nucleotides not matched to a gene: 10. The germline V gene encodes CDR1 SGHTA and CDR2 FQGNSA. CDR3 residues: CASSKNVRTGEAFF. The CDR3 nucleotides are TGTGCCAGCAGCAAAAACGTGCGGACAGGGGAAGCTTTCTTT.

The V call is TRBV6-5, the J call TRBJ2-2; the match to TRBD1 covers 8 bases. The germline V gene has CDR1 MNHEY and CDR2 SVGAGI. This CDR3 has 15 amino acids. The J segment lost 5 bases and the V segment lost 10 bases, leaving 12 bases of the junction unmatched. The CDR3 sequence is CATKGDRGPTGELFF. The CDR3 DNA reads TGTGCCACGAAGGGAGACAGGGGACCAACCGGGGAGCTGTTTTTT.

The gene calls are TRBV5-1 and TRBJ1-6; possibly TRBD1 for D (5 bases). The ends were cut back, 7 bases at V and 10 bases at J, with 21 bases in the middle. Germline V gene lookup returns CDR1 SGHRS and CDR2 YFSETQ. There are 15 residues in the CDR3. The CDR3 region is CASASEDSRVSPLHF. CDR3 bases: TGCGCCAGCGCCAGTGAAGACAGCCGGGTATCACCCCTCCACTTT.

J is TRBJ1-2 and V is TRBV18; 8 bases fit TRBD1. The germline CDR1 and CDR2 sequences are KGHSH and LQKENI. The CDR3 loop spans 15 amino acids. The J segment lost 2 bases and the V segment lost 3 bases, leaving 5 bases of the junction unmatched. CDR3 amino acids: CASSPRDRKNYGYTF. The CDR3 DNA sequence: TGTGCCAGCTCACCCCGGGACAGGAAAAACTATGGCTACACCTTC.

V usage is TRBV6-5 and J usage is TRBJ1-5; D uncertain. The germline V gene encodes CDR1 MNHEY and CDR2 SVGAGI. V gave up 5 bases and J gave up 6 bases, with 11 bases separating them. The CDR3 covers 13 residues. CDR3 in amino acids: CASSLQISQPQHF. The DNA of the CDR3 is TGTGCCAGCAGTCTACAGATTAGTCAGCCCCAGCATTTT.